Shown below are 24 T cell receptor beta chains from a single sample sequenced in a study of OX40 agonist ivuxolimab in advanced cancers. Preparation of the library involved the immunoSEQ multiplex PCR assay. TCRdb re-hosts the immuneACCESS table, in-frame sequences only. Its copies lack some clones; in the studies checked, an unresolved V gene accounts for under half of them, and the cause for the rest is not known. The sample data list 65,000 to 95,000 clones, and about 89% of these were observed just once. The ten largest clones represent about 9% of the sample. Material: CD4+ or CD8+ T cells sorted from blood, obtained in a trial of the OX40 agonist ivuxolimab. Receptor source: an adult with an advanced solid tumor such as melanoma, head and neck, liver or kidney cancer.

The J gene is TRBJ1-4, the V gene TRBV5-1; no clear D gene. The CDR3 covers 16 residues. Per the germline V gene, CDR1 is SGHRS and CDR2 is YFSETQ. Between the trimmed V and J ends, which lost 4 bases and 0 bases, there was a span of 13 bases. The CDR3 is CASSLQKHATNEKLFF. The CDR3 DNA follows: TGCGCCAGCAGCCTACAGAAACATGCAACTAATGAAAAACTGTTTTTT.

The chain couples TRBV9 to TRBJ2-3, with 9 nucleotides matching TRBD2. Trimming took 1 base from V and 9 from J; bases not matched to a gene: 12. CDR3 length: 16 residues. Germline lookup yields CDR1 SGDLS and CDR2 YYNGEE. CDR3 bases: TGTGCCAGCAGCGTAATAGGGGTGCGGGAGGGTGTCACGCAGTATTTT. Its protein is CASSVIGVREGVTQYF.

The J gene is TRBJ2-7, the V gene TRBV4-1; TRBD1 matches 9 bases. Losses at the gene ends were 3 bases for V and 7 bases for J; bases not matched to a gene: 19. Germline V gene data show CDR1 as MGHRA and CDR2 as YSYEKL. The CDR3 extends over 18 amino acids. DNA of the CDR3: TGCGCCAGCAGCCATCCCAATCAGGGGACAGGGCTTGGTGGAGAGCAGTACTTC. Amino acid sequence: CASSHPNQGTGLGGEQYF.

The CDR3 bases are TGTGCCAGTAGTATCGAATCAGGTGGGGAGACCCAGTACTTC. Translating gives CASSIESGGETQYF. The chain employs TRBV19 and TRBJ2-5; D is ambiguous. Trimming removed 3 bases at V and 5 bases at J, with 13 bases between. This CDR3 is built from 14 residues. In germline, CDR1 is LNHDA, CDR2 SQIVND (reference sequence).

This clone came up once. This chain joins TRBV9 and TRBJ1-1, with 10 bases identical to TRBD1. Per the germline V gene, CDR1 is SGDLS and CDR2 is YYNGEE. CDR3 size: 16 residues. The ends lost 0 bases at V and 4 bases at J; junction bases unmatched: 6. DNA for the CDR3: TGTGCCAGCAGCGTAGCTGACTGGACAGGGGGCACTGAAGCTTTCTTT. Translated, it gives CASSVADWTGGTEAFF.

As concerns this clone: One junction end does not reproduce the germline sequence, and a read error may be involved. The chain combines TRBV4-2 with TRBJ2-3, with TRBD2 matching over 8 bases. The germline gives CDR1 LGHNA, CDR2 YNFKEQ. This CDR3 is built from 14 residues. CDR3 protein: CASSQGTSTDTQYF. The CDR3 DNA is TGTGCCAGCAGCCAAGGGACTAGCACGGATACGCAGTATTTT.

The genes are TRBV10-2 and TRBJ2-7; D possibly corresponds to TRBD2 (5 bases). The CDR3 runs to 13 residues. Trimming removed 7 bases at V and 1 base at J, with 11 bases between. From germline, CDR1 is WSHSY and CDR2 SAAADI. The CDR3 reads CASIGTRSYEQYF. The CDR3 DNA sequence: TGCGCCAGCATAGGAACTAGATCCTACGAGCAGTACTTC.

The rearrangement links TRBV19 to TRBJ1-5; D not resolved. Germline lookup yields CDR1 LNHDA and CDR2 SQIVND (reference sequence). V was shortened by 1 base and J by 1 base, with 14 bases between the two germline ends. CDR3 size: 17 residues. The CDR3: CASSIAVRRSSNQPQHF. The CDR3, as DNA: TGTGCCAGTAGTATAGCCGTGAGGCGTTCGAGCAATCAGCCCCAGCATTTT.

The CDR3 bases are TGTGCCAGCAGTTCCCTTGGCTCTGGGGCCAACGTCCTGACTTTC. Translated, it gives CASSSLGSGANVLTF. The chain uses TRBV27 and TRBJ2-6; D is ambiguous. CDR3 length equals 15 residues. CDR1 and CDR2 (germline): MNHEY, SMNVEV (reference sequence). The ends were cut back, 4 bases at V and 0 bases at J, with 7 bases in the middle. The variable domain in full, with the rest retrieved from reference TRBV27 and TRBJ2-6, is EAQVTQNPRYLITVTGKKLTVTCSQNMNHEYMSWYRQDPGLGLRQIYYSMNVEVTDKGDVPEGYKVSRKEKRNFPLILESPSPNQTSLYFCASSSLGSGANVLTFGAGSRLTVL.

The chain has TRBV5-1 and TRBJ2-1; TRBD2 matches 11 bases. Germline V lookup: CDR1 SGHRS, CDR2 YFSETQ. The V and J ends lost 3 bases and 8 bases, in that order; junction bases with no gene match: 7. The CDR3 runs to 15 residues. The CDR3 sequence: CASSSLAGGRHEQFF. CDR3 nucleotide sequence: TGCGCCAGCAGCTCCTTAGCGGGGGGGCGTCATGAGCAGTTCTTC.

The chain has TRBV5-1 and TRBJ2-2; D assignment may be TRBD1 or TRBD2 (6 bases each). CDR1 and CDR2 from the germline V gene are SGHRS and YFSETQ. CDR3 size: 15 residues. Trimming took 3 bases from V and 5 from J, leaving 14 bases between them. This chain's CDR3 is CASSYTTGATGELFF. CDR3 nucleotide sequence: TGCGCCAGCAGCTATACGACGGGGGCAACCGGGGAGCTGTTTTTT. The whole variable domain, filled in from reference TRBV5-1 and TRBJ2-2, reads KAGVTQTPRYLIKTRGQQVTLSCSPISGHRSVSWYQQTPGQGLQFLFEYFSETQRNKGNFPGRFSGRQFSNSRSEMNVSTLELGDSALYLCASSYTTGATGELFFGEGSRLTVL.

V usage is TRBV5-1 and J usage is TRBJ2-7; D ambiguous. Germline-derived CDR1 and CDR2 are SGHRS and YFSETQ. Deletions cut 4 bases from V and 7 bases from J, with 15 bases between. The CDR3 consists of 13 residues. Written as DNA, the CDR3 is TGCGCCAGCAGCCTACTTCCCACCTCTGAGCAGTACTTC. Amino acid sequence: CASSLLPTSEQYF.

A few counts support this clone. The rearrangement joins TRBV4-1 to TRBJ1-2, with D maybe TRBD1 (6 bases). Germline CDR1 is MGHRA and CDR2 is YSYEKL. This CDR3 comprises 15 residues. Deletions cut 0 bases from V and 4 bases from J, with 12 bases between. Written as DNA, the CDR3 is TGCGCCAGCAGCCAAGACAGGGGCGAGGGCTATGGCTACACCTTC. Its translation: CASSQDRGEGYGYTF.

V and J are TRBV10-2 and TRBJ2-5, with TRBD1 matching 8 bases. The CDR3 totals 16 residues. V trimming: 6 bases; J trimming: 0 bases; junction bases outside the gene matches: 9. Germline V gives CDR1 WSHSY, CDR2 SAAADI. CDR3 sequence reads: CASRDWTGRYQETQYF. CDR3 nucleotides: TGCGCCAGCAGGGATTGGACAGGGCGGTACCAAGAGACCCAGTACTTC.

The V call is TRBV5-1, the J call TRBJ2-5, with TRBD2 matching over 10 bases. Trimming at V came to 0 bases and at J to 1 base, leaving 3 bases not matched to a gene. CDR3 length: 16 residues. From germline, CDR1 is SGHRS and CDR2 YFSETQ. The CDR3 DNA sequence: TGCGCCAGCAGCTTGGCCTCTAGCGGGAGCCAAGAGACCCAGTACTTC. Translating gives CASSLASSGSQETQYF.

This clone was detected once. The V and J genes are TRBV19 and TRBJ2-3, with a possible D match to TRBD1 (6 bases). The V end was cut by 1 base, the J end by 6 bases, with 14 bases between. Per the germline V gene, CDR1 is LNHDA and CDR2 is SQIVND (reference sequence). This CDR3 is built from 15 residues. Here the CDR3 reads CASSIVGEGDDTQYF. CDR3 sequence (DNA): TGTGCCAGTAGTATAGTAGGAGAGGGGGACGATACGCAGTATTTT.

V gene TRBV6-5 combines with J gene TRBJ1-1; D is unresolved. The germline CDR1 and CDR2 sequences are MNHEY and SVGAGI. This CDR3 is 14 amino acids long. V shed 2 bases and J shed 1 base, with 8 bases lying between them. This CDR3 is CASSYGSANTEAFF. In DNA form, the CDR3 reads TGTGCCAGCAGTTACGGGTCTGCGAACACTGAAGCTTTCTTT.

The chain has TRBV11-3 and TRBJ2-2, with D uncertain. From germline, CDR1 is SGHNT and CDR2 YENEEA. The CDR3 extends over 15 amino acids. V gave up 5 bases and J gave up 1 base, with 11 bases separating them. For the CDR3, the DNA is TGTGCCAGCAGCCCCCGGTCAGGGAACACCGGGGAGCTGTTTTTT. It codes for CASSPRSGNTGELFF.

The chain carries TRBV9 and TRBJ2-3, with 10 bases that match TRBD1. The CDR3 is made up of 15 amino acids. Unmatched junction bases numbered 8, after V lost 6 bases and J lost 4 bases. The germline V gene has CDR1 SGDLS and CDR2 YYNGEE. DNA of the CDR3: TGTGCCAGCAACCTGGGGACAGGGGTCCCAGATACGCAGTATTTT. This sequence encodes CASNLGTGVPDTQYF. The full variable domain, its missing parts supplied by reference TRBV9 and TRBJ2-3, is DSGVTQTPKHLITATGQRVTLRCSPRSGDLSVYWYQQSLDQGLQFLIQYYNGEERAKGNILERFSAQQFPDLHSELNLSSLELGDSALYFCASNLGTGVPDTQYFGPGTRLTVL.

This chain connects TRBV2 to TRBJ1-1, with D maybe TRBD1 (5 bases). V was clipped by 5 bases and J by 4 bases, with 11 bases between them. The CDR3 covers 13 residues. The germline V gene has CDR1 SNHLY and CDR2 FYNNEI. CDR3 in DNA: TGTGCCAGCAGTCCTCAGGGTTCCACTGAAGCTTTCTTT. Translating it yields CASSPQGSTEAFF.

The rearrangement links TRBV7-9 to TRBJ1-2, with D perhaps TRBD1 (6 bases). The germline gives CDR1 SEHNR, CDR2 FQNEAQ (reference sequence). V was clipped by 5 bases and J by 8 bases, with 15 bases between them. The CDR3 runs to 13 residues. For the CDR3, the DNA is TGTGCCAGCAGCAACAGGGCCTCAGGGGGCTACACCTTC. This codes for CASSNRASGGYTF.

This clone was seen just once. V and J are TRBV6-1 and TRBJ2-7; 7 nucleotides match TRBD2. The V gene's germline CDR1 is MNHNS and CDR2 SASEGT. The CDR3 is made up of 17 amino acids. V gave up 4 bases and J gave up 5 bases; unmatched junction bases: 17. The chain's CDR3 is CASSAHYMREMSDEQYF. CDR3 DNA sequence: TGTGCCAGCAGTGCTCACTATATGCGGGAGATGAGCGACGAGCAGTACTTC.

The genes are TRBV20-1 and TRBJ1-2; D is unclear. V was pared by 7 bases and J by 3 bases, with 6 bases between. The CDR3 length is 10 residues. From germline, CDR1 is DFQATT and CDR2 SNEGSKA (reference sequence). The CDR3 DNA is TGCAGTGTCAACGACTATGGCTACACCTTC. Its translation: CSVNDYGYTF.

The chain couples TRBV9 to TRBJ2-7; D not resolved. Looked up from germline, CDR1 is SGDLS and CDR2 is YYNGEE. CDR3 length: 15 residues. Trimming took off 4 bases at V and 3 bases at J, with 17 bases between the two ends. The CDR3 region is CASSSGHGPSYEQYF. The CDR3 bases are TGTGCCAGCAGCTCAGGTCATGGGCCTAGCTACGAGCAGTACTTC.